This TCR beta chain was obtained from a study of blood T cell repertoires in COVID-19 (dated by TCRdb to 2019 to 2021). About the investigation overall: The collaborator samples originated in the United States, Italy and Spain and spanned the acute and convalescent phases of COVID-19. The prospective study material was composed of cDNA or gDNA derived from T cells, B-cell-depleted T cells, or PBMCs. Subjects who had been exposed to COVID-19, were actively infected with it, or had recovered from it provided the deeply sampled blood TCRbeta repertoires that made up the dataset. The repertoires were made available in a free public database intended to serve as a resource for research on the immune response to SARS-CoV-2. The samples were drawn from two sources: the first 160 participants of the ongoing ImmuneRACE study, and fewer than 1,500 subjects contributed by 6 global collaborators. Nearly every sample came with metadata listing a de-identified subject ID, COVID-19 status, age in years and sex. Where available, HLA class I and class II types were obtained from metadata supplied by the sample provider rather than from assay-based typing. Overall study results and their limits: Clinical and demographic metadata were provided uncurated, with the amount varying by source and participant.

The immunoSEQ Assay, a bias-controlled multiplex PCR, was used to amplify TCRbeta CDR3 regions from genomic DNA. The authors' analysis ran thus. Nucleated cell counts per sample were estimated from amplification of reference gene primers within the assay. To quantify the absolute abundance of each unique TCRbeta CDR3 rearrangement, sequence reads were collapsed and filtered. For each sample, productive Simpson clonality was calculated as the square root of Simpson's diversity index over productive rearrangements. Imported from immuneACCESS, the table was reduced by TCRdb to in-frame sequences with V and J called. These copies leave out some clones; in studies compared against another copy, an unresolved V gene accounts for under half, and the cause of the remainder is not known. V and J calls and clone size follow that table, whereas D and trimming were derived from the DNA. Here the sample has over 150,000 clones; roughly 89% occur a single time. The ten largest clones capture roughly 0.54% of the sample.

Collaborating institutions collected whole blood in K2EDTA tubes following their own protocols. Collaborator samples were shipped for TCRbeta analysis as frozen whole blood, isolated PBMCs, or DNA extracted from either sample type. Comments on this clone: Its recognized antigen is unknown. No much larger clonotype is one base removed from it; base qualities were not supplied.

Germline trimming: 4 bases from V, 7 bases from J; junction bases outside gene matches: 0. The CDR3 starts with the cysteine, ends with the phenylalanine, and has 13 residues. Only CDR3 DNA is held: 39 bases, read in frame from base 1. The germline V gene (reference sequence) yields WNHNN for CDR1 and SYGVQD for CDR2. This receptor was obtained from a man aged 45-65 years with acute or convalescent COVID-19. The V and J segments used are TRBV10-1 and TRBJ1-4, and 10 junctional nucleotides match TRBD1. The sequenced sample consisted of peripheral blood. For the CDR3, the sequence is CASSGQGAEKLFF. The DNA sequence reads TGCGCCAGCAGTGGACAGGGGGCTGAAAAACTGTTTTTT.